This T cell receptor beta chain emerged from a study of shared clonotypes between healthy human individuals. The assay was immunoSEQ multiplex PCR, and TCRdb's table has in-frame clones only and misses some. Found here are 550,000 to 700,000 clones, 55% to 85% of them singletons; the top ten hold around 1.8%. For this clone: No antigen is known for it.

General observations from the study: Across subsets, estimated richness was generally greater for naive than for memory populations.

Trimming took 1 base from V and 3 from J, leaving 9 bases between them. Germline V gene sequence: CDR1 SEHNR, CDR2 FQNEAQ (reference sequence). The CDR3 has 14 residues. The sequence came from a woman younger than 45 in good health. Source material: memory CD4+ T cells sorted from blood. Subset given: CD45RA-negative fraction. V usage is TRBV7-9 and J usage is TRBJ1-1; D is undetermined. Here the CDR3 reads CASSLVGRDTEAFF. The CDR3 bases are TGTGCCAGCAGCTTAGTTGGACGAGACACTGAAGCTTTCTTT.